One sample yielded the 24 T cell receptor beta chains listed below, sequenced in a study of shared clonotypes between healthy human individuals. The table came from immunoSEQ multiplex PCR; TCRdb's copy has only in-frame clones and leaves some out. The table includes roughly 2.1 million clones, roughly 91% detected once. Terminally differentiated effector memory CD45RA+ cells were excluded from the naive CD8 cells, which were CD45RO-negative and positively selected for CCR7. The sample taken for sequencing was naive CD8+ T cells from PBMCs. The receptors shown here come from a man aged 18 to 30 in good health. Some clones in this sample may be carry-over from other donors' samples.

The chain links TRBV4-1 to TRBJ2-7, with 8 bases lining up with TRBD1. J was trimmed by 3 bases and V by 1 base; bases with no gene match: 5. Germline CDR1 is MGHRA and CDR2 is YSYEKL. The CDR3 contains 15 residues. The CDR3 region has the DNA TGCGCCAGCAGCCAAGTGGGGACAGGCTTCTACGAGCAGTACTTC. Encoded protein: CASSQVGTGFYEQYF.

The rearrangement links TRBV7-9 to TRBJ1-2; D not resolved. The V gene lost 3 bases and the J gene lost 3 bases, with 11 bases spanning the gap. The V gene's germline CDR1 is SEHNR and CDR2 FQNEAQ (reference sequence). CDR3 length: 14 amino acids. The CDR3 here is CASSLGFKHYGYTF. The CDR3 nucleotides are TGTGCCAGCAGCTTGGGGTTTAAACACTATGGCTACACCTTC.

This clone was observed once. The chain couples TRBV6-4 to TRBJ1-5, with TRBD1 matching over 8 bases. This CDR3 is built from 15 residues. V lost 9 bases and J lost 0; bases outside the gene matches: 7. Germline CDR1 reads MRHNA; CDR2 reads SNTAGT. CDR3 nucleotide sequence: TGTGCCAGTTCCGGGACAGGACATAGCAATCAGCCCCAGCATTTT. As protein: CASSGTGHSNQPQHF.

The CDR3 sequence is CASSFFSGGTSYEQYF. The CDR3 DNA sequence: TGTGCCAGCAGCTTTTTTTCTGGTGGAACGTCCTACGAGCAGTACTTC. The chain employs TRBV7-9 and TRBJ2-7; D is unclear. Germline CDR1 and CDR2: SEHNR and FQNEAQ (reference sequence). V gave up 3 bases and J gave up 1 base, with 16 bases separating them. The CDR3 loop spans 16 amino acids.

This clone was observed a handful of times. This sequence joins TRBV6-5 and TRBJ1-1; TRBD1 matches 9 bases. This CDR3 has 15 residues. CDR1 and CDR2 from the germline V gene are MNHEY and SVGAGI. The V segment lost 5 bases and the J segment 3 bases; nucleotides outside the gene matches: 7. In DNA, the CDR3 is TGTGCCAGCAGTGGGACAGGGTGGAGAGACACTGAAGCTTTCTTT. It is translated as CASSGTGWRDTEAFF.

CDR3 sequence (DNA): TGTGCCAGCAGTCCATGGGGGGCTGACTATGGCTACACCTTC. Encoded protein: CASSPWGADYGYTF. The chain is built from TRBV27 and TRBJ1-2, with a possible D match to TRBD1 (6 bases). The CDR3 sequence is 14 residues long. Germline V gene lookup returns CDR1 MNHEY and CDR2 SMNVEV (reference sequence). Trimming shortened V by 5 bases and J by 3 bases, and 13 bases separated the two germline ends.

This sequence joins TRBV27 and TRBJ2-7; D may be TRBD2 (7 bases). The CDR3 runs to 15 residues. Germline lookup yields CDR1 MNHEY and CDR2 SMNVEV (reference sequence). Trimming took 5 bases from V and 0 from J, leaving 14 bases between them. CDR3 sequence (DNA): TGTGCCAGCAGTCCGGGGGGCCATAGCTCCTACGAGCAGTACTTC. As protein: CASSPGGHSSYEQYF.

The CDR3 DNA reads as TGTGCCAGTAGTATGGAACTAGCGATAGATACGCAGTATTTT. Its protein is CASSMELAIDTQYF. The V call is TRBV19, the J call TRBJ2-3; 7 nucleotides match TRBD2. CDR1 is LNHDA, CDR2 SQIVND, per germline (reference sequence). The CDR3 contains 14 residues. Trimming cost V 3 bases and J 5 bases; bases outside gene matches: 5.

The chain couples TRBV2 to TRBJ2-7, with D unclear. CDR3 size: 14 residues. CDR1 is SNHLY, CDR2 FYNNEI, per germline. Trimming took off 5 bases at V and 2 bases at J, with 13 bases between the two ends. The CDR3 DNA reads TGTGCCAGCAGTCCCTTCCGAAGCACCTACGAGCAGTACTTC. Protein: CASSPFRSTYEQYF. Variable domain in full (rest from reference TRBV2 and TRBJ2-7): EPEVTQTPSHQVTQMGQEVILRCVPISNHLYFYWYRQILGQKVEFLVSFYNNEISEKSEIFDDQFSVERPDGSNFTLKIRSTKLEDSAMYFCASSPFRSTYEQYFGPGTRLTVT.

About this clone: Other DNA sequences in the sample encode the same CDR3. This sequence joins TRBV7-9 and TRBJ1-2; TRBD1 matches 9 bases. Germline values: CDR1 SEHNR, CDR2 FQNEAQ (reference sequence). Unmatched junction bases numbered 5, after V lost 3 bases and J lost 3 bases. The length of the CDR3 is 15 residues. Here the CDR3 reads CASSLVQGADYGYTF. CDR3 DNA sequence: TGTGCCAGCAGCTTGGTACAGGGGGCAGACTATGGCTACACCTTC.

The V gene is TRBV27, the J gene TRBJ2-5; possible D gene TRBD1, 5 bases. Deletions cut 2 bases from V and 5 bases from J, with 12 bases between. Germline V gene data show CDR1 as MNHEY and CDR2 as SMNVEV (reference sequence). The CDR3 runs 14 residues. CDR3 loop: CASSLRGYVETQYF. The CDR3 DNA reads as TGTGCCAGCAGTTTAAGGGGATATGTGGAGACCCAGTACTTC.

The chain has TRBV28 and TRBJ2-7; D is undetermined. The V gene's germline CDR1 is MDHEN and CDR2 SYDVKM. This CDR3 spans 15 amino acids. Trimming removed 4 bases at V and 4 bases at J, with 17 bases between. CDR3 protein: CASSSAPPDSYEQYF. The CDR3 nucleotides read TGTGCCAGCAGTTCTGCCCCACCGGATTCTTACGAGCAGTACTTC.

J is TRBJ2-3 and V is TRBV27; D not certain. The CDR3 spans 14 residues. Germline V lookup: CDR1 MNHEY, CDR2 SMNVEV (reference sequence). CDR3 in amino acids: CASLGRDRTDTQYF. The CDR3 DNA follows: TGTGCTTCTCTGGGCAGAGATCGCACAGATACGCAGTATTTT.

This chain joins TRBV11-2 and TRBJ2-7, with D unresolved. The CDR3 totals 15 residues. V was cut by 1 base and J by 2 bases, with 12 bases left in between. Germline V CDR1 and CDR2: SGHAT, FQNNGV. The CDR3 here is CASSLVSLGTYEQYF. CDR3 coding DNA: TGTGCCAGCAGCTTAGTCTCGCTAGGGACCTACGAGCAGTACTTC. The full variable domain, rest sourced from reference TRBV11-2 and TRBJ2-7, is EAGVAQSPRYKIIEKRQSVAFWCNPISGHATLYWYQQILGQGPKLLIQFQNNGVVDDSQLPKDRFSAERLKGVDSTLKIQPAKLEDSAVYLCASSLVSLGTYEQYFGPGTRLTVT.

This rearrangement joins TRBV7-9 to TRBJ2-5; D is undetermined. Germline values: CDR1 SEHNR, CDR2 FQNEAQ (reference sequence). Trimming shortened V by 5 bases and J by 1 base, and 17 bases separated the two germline ends. The CDR3 runs 16 residues. The CDR3: CASSPTKGIPQETQYF. CDR3 sequence (DNA): TGTGCCAGCAGCCCCACCAAAGGGATTCCCCAAGAGACCCAGTACTTC. The variable domain in full, with the rest retrieved from reference TRBV7-9 and TRBJ2-5, is DTGVSQNPRHKITKRGQNVTFRCDPISEHNRLYWYRQTLGQGPEFLTYFQNEAQLEKSRLLSDRFSAERPKGSFSTLEIQRTEQGDSAMYLCASSPTKGIPQETQYFGPGTRLLVL.

The rearrangement uses TRBV5-1 and TRBJ1-2; perhaps TRBD1 as D (6 bases). Germline CDR1 is SGHRS and CDR2 is YFSETQ. Trimming cost V 7 bases and J 4 bases, with 20 bases left between them. This CDR3 comprises 15 residues. The CDR3 loop reads CASDVEGRGGYGYTF. The DNA of the CDR3 is TGCGCCAGCGACGTCGAGGGCAGGGGCGGCTATGGCTACACCTTC.

CDR3 DNA sequence: TGTGCCAGCAGCCCGGCCGATTACGAGCAGTACTTC. Translation: CASSPADYEQYF. The chain links TRBV16 to TRBJ2-7; the D is unclear. The CDR3 runs to 12 residues. Trimming left V 4 bases short and J 4 bases short, with 8 bases between. From germline, CDR1 is KGHSY and CDR2 FQNENV.

The V gene is TRBV7-9, the J gene TRBJ2-3; D gene unclear. Germline V lookup: CDR1 SEHNR, CDR2 FQNEAQ (reference sequence). The CDR3 totals 12 residues. Trimming took off 4 bases at V and 4 bases at J, with 6 bases between the two ends. For the CDR3, the DNA is TGTGCCAGCAGCTACGCGGCAGATACGCAGTATTTT. Its translation: CASSYAADTQYF.

To note about this clone: In the same sample, other DNA sequences code for this CDR3. The rearrangement links TRBV16 to TRBJ1-5, with D hard to call. Germline V gene sequence: CDR1 KGHSY, CDR2 FQNENV. This CDR3 is 16 amino acids long. Trimming took 0 bases from V and 3 from J, leaving 12 bases between them. The chain's CDR3 is CASSQSGRGPNQPQHF. Here the CDR3 DNA reads TGTGCCAGCAGCCAATCTGGCCGGGGTCCCAATCAGCCCCAGCATTTT.

This clone came up once. At the DNA level, this CDR3 is encoded by other sequences in the same sample as well. CDR3 sequence reads: CASSVGGAKNIQYF. The CDR3 region has the DNA TGTGCCAGCAGCGTAGGGGGGGCCAAAAACATTCAGTACTTC. The chain recombines TRBV9 with TRBJ2-4; TRBD1 or TRBD2 may be the D gene (5 bases each). CDR3 length: 14 residues. The V end was cut by 0 bases, the J end by 1 base, with 5 bases between. Germline values: CDR1 SGDLS, CDR2 YYNGEE.

This rearrangement joins TRBV12-5 to TRBJ1-2; TRBD1 matches 7 bases. Germline CDR1 is LGHNT and CDR2 is FRNRAP. V shed 1 base, J shed 8 bases, and the junction held 4 bases outside the gene matches. CDR3 length equals 13 residues. The DNA for the CDR3 is TGTGCTAGTGGTTTGGACCCAGGGGGGGGCTACACCTTC. The encoded protein is CASGLDPGGGYTF.

The rearrangement joins TRBV6-6 to TRBJ2-1; the D gene is possibly TRBD2 (6 bases). V lost 4 bases to trimming and J lost 6 bases, with 19 bases between them. This CDR3 region has 16 residues. CDR1 and CDR2 (germline): MNHNY, SVGAGI (reference sequence). The CDR3 coding sequence is TGTGCCAGCAGTTCCCTGTCGGGACTCGAGTTCAATGAGCAGTTCTTC. It translates to CASSSLSGLEFNEQFF.

The chain uses TRBV23-1 and TRBJ2-1, with D possibly TRBD1 on 5 matching bases. TRBV23-1 is identified as an open reading frame with a role that is uncertain. Trimming left V 3 bases short and J 7 bases short, with 10 bases between. The CDR3 runs to 13 residues. This CDR3 is CASSHPGPNEQFF. The CDR3 nucleotides are TGCGCCAGCAGTCATCCAGGGCCAAATGAGCAGTTCTTC.

This rearrangement joins TRBV29-1 to TRBJ1-5, with a weak D call TRBD1 (6 bases). The CDR3 is made up of 15 amino acids. Germline V gene data show CDR1 as SQVTM and CDR2 as ANQGSEA. Trimming removed 6 bases from V and 0 bases from J, with 15 bases in between. The CDR3 is CSVGIRGDSNQPQHF. The DNA of the CDR3 is TGCAGCGTGGGTATTAGGGGGGATAGCAATCAGCCCCAGCATTTT.